The 15 T cell receptor beta chains listed next were all sequenced from one sample in a study of blood T cell repertoires in COVID-19 (dated by TCRdb to the early 2020s). Libraries were built with the immunoSEQ multiplex PCR assay. TCRdb provides this immuneACCESS table in a form limited to in-frame rearrangements. Some clones are lacking; in checked studies, under half of them reflect an unresolved V gene, and why the rest are absent is not known. The sample data list fewer than 250,000 clones, and roughly 80% of these were observed just once. The ten biggest clones cover about 4.6% of the sample. Sequencing was performed on PBMCs or T cells enriched from blood (not recorded which). These receptors were collected from a woman between 50 and 59 years old who had been exposed to COVID-19.

The chain joins TRBV5-1 to TRBJ2-4; 9 bases line up with TRBD1. Per germline, CDR1 SGHRS and CDR2 YFSETQ. V lost 5 bases and J lost 10; bases outside the gene matches: 7. This CDR3 is built from 13 residues. The DNA for the CDR3 is TGCGCCAGCAGTGCGGACAGGGGCATTATTCAGTACTTC. Its protein is CASSADRGIIQYF.

This sequence joins TRBV2 and TRBJ2-2; 13 nucleotides align to TRBD2. V was pared by 3 bases and J by 0 bases, with 4 bases of the junction left unmatched. This CDR3 region has 18 residues. Germline V gene lookup returns CDR1 SNHLY and CDR2 FYNNEI. CDR3 nucleotide sequence: TGTGCCAGCAGTGATGTGGGACTAGCGGGGTCGAACACCGGGGAGCTGTTTTTT. Its translation is CASSDVGLAGSNTGELFF.

This clone appeared a single time. The chain links TRBV11-2 to TRBJ2-3; D is possibly TRBD2 (7 bases). From germline, CDR1 is SGHAT and CDR2 FQNNGV. The CDR3 length is 15 residues. Trimming left V 2 bases short and J 6 bases short, with 15 bases between. The CDR3: CASSLRGGGIDTQYF. The DNA for the CDR3 is TGTGCCAGCAGCTTAAGGGGAGGGGGAATCGATACGCAGTATTTT.

Only one count was recorded for this clone. J is TRBJ1-1 and V is TRBV29-1; maybe TRBD1 (6 bases). This CDR3 is built from 14 residues. The germline V and J ends were trimmed by 8 bases and 4 bases, with 20 bases remaining between them. Germline V CDR1 and CDR2: SQVTM, ANQGSEA. The CDR3 DNA reads as TGCAGCTCTGGGGGTGGGGGCTCGAGCACTGAAGCTTTCTTT. Its protein is CSSGGGGSSTEAFF.

The chain is built from TRBV2 and TRBJ1-2; no clear D gene. The germline gives CDR1 SNHLY, CDR2 FYNNEI. The V end lost 2 bases, the J end lost 5 bases, and 12 bases lay between the germline ends. This CDR3 has 14 amino acids. The CDR3 region is CASSEIPNWYGYTF. The DNA of the CDR3 is TGTGCCAGCAGTGAAATACCGAACTGGTATGGCTACACCTTC. Drawing the rest from reference TRBV2 and TRBJ1-2, the complete variable domain is EPEVTQTPSHQVTQMGQEVILRCVPISNHLYFYWYRQILGQKVEFLVSFYNNEISEKSEIFDDQFSVERPDGSNFTLKIRSTKLEDSAMYFCASSEIPNWYGYTFGSGTRLTVV.

V gene TRBV28 combines with J gene TRBJ1-2, with TRBD1 as a possible D gene (6 bases). This CDR3 has 14 amino acids. Germline CDR1 reads MDHEN; CDR2 reads SYDVKM. V lost 5 bases and J 2 bases, leaving 12 bases between the germline ends. The CDR3, as DNA: TGTGCCAGCAGTCAATCTGGACAGAACTATGGCTACACCTTC. Translating gives CASSQSGQNYGYTF.

This clone was seen a single time. The chain links TRBV16 to TRBJ1-1, with unresolved D. V was cut by 0 bases and J by 8 bases, with 10 bases left in between. CDR1 and CDR2 (germline): KGHSY, FQNENV. The CDR3 sequence is 13 residues long. CDR3 sequence: CASSQSKAGEAFF. Here the CDR3 DNA reads TGTGCCAGCAGCCAATCGAAGGCCGGGGAAGCTTTCTTT.

V and J are TRBV10-2 and TRBJ1-5; 8 positions match TRBD1. Germline assignment: CDR1 WSHSY and CDR2 SAAADI. The V segment lost 6 bases and the J segment 5 bases; nucleotides outside the gene matches: 6. The CDR3 totals 14 residues. The CDR3 here is CASSSGGQDQPQHF. DNA of the CDR3: TGCGCCAGCAGCTCAGGGGGCCAGGATCAGCCCCAGCATTTT.

This clone was observed a single time. The gene calls are TRBV5-1 and TRBJ2-3; possibly TRBD1 for D (6 bases). The V end was cut by 2 bases, the J end by 3 bases, with 13 bases between. The CDR3 is made up of 15 amino acids. The germline V gene encodes CDR1 SGHRS and CDR2 YFSETQ. CDR3 sequence: CASSFQGLQTDTQYF. CDR3 coding DNA: TGCGCCAGCAGCTTCCAGGGGTTGCAAACAGATACGCAGTATTTT.

In its sample, this clone was seen once. The CDR3: CASSLGRGEAFF. CDR3 coding DNA: TGTGCCAGCAGCTTAGGGCGAGGTGAAGCTTTCTTT. The V call is TRBV7-9, the J call TRBJ1-1; D is ambiguous. Germline CDR1 reads SEHNR; CDR2 reads FQNEAQ (reference sequence). The CDR3 consists of 12 residues. V lost 1 base to trimming and J lost 7 bases, with 7 bases between them.

The chain links TRBV5-4 to TRBJ2-2, with TRBD2 identical over 8 bases. Germline loops: CDR1 SGHNT, CDR2 YYREEE (reference sequence). After removal of 3 bases from V and 10 bases from J, the junction contained 5 bases not matched to a gene. The CDR3 contains 13 residues. CDR3 sequence (DNA): TGTGCCAGCAGCTCCGGACTAGCCGCGGAGCTGTTTTTT. Translation: CASSSGLAAELFF.

This chain connects TRBV5-1 to TRBJ1-1, with 9 bases aligning to TRBD1. This CDR3 has 15 amino acids. Germline V lookup: CDR1 SGHRS, CDR2 YFSETQ. V shed 3 bases and J 2 bases; nucleotides not matched to a gene: 5. CDR3 bases: TGCGCCAGCAGCTCCCGGGACAGGGATAACACTGAAGCTTTCTTT. The encoded protein is CASSSRDRDNTEAFF. Full variable domain (remainder filled in from reference TRBV5-1 and TRBJ1-1): KAGVTQTPRYLIKTRGQQVTLSCSPISGHRSVSWYQQTPGQGLQFLFEYFSETQRNKGNFPGRFSGRQFSNSRSEMNVSTLELGDSALYLCASSSRDRDNTEAFFGQGTRLTVV.

This rearrangement joins TRBV2 to TRBJ1-5; D not resolved. This CDR3 is built from 14 residues. The germline CDR1 and CDR2 sequences are SNHLY and FYNNEI. The V gene lost 11 bases and the J gene lost 0 bases, with 14 bases spanning the gap. CDR3 DNA: TGTGCCCTGTCGGGGAGTAGTAGCAATCAGCCCCAGCATTTT. Encoded protein: CALSGSSSNQPQHF.

This clone was detected only a few times. The rearrangement joins TRBV3-1 (or the pseudogene TRBV3-2) to TRBJ1-3; 7 bases fit TRBD1. V shed 0 bases, J shed 0 bases, and the junction held 17 bases outside the gene matches. The length of the CDR3 is 21 residues. Germline V CDR1 and CDR2: LGHDT, YNNKEL (reference sequence). This chain's CDR3 is CASSQDGTAGGVLDSGNTIYF. CDR3 DNA: TGTGCCAGCAGCCAAGATGGGACAGCCGGAGGGGTCCTTGACTCTGGAAACACCATATATTTT.

A few counts support this clone. This chain joins TRBV9 and TRBJ2-3, with 11 bases lining up with TRBD2. Germline V gene sequence: CDR1 SGDLS, CDR2 YYNGEE. V lost 3 bases and J lost 5; bases outside the gene matches: 5. The CDR3 extends over 15 amino acids. The CDR3 bases are TGTGCCAGCAGCGCCACGCTAGCGGGGGGAGATACGCAGTATTTT. Translation: CASSATLAGGDTQYF. Full variable domain (rest looked up from reference TRBV9 and TRBJ2-3): DSGVTQTPKHLITATGQRVTLRCSPRSGDLSVYWYQQSLDQGLQFLIQYYNGEERAKGNILERFSAQQFPDLHSELNLSSLELGDSALYFCASSATLAGGDTQYFGPGTRLTVL.